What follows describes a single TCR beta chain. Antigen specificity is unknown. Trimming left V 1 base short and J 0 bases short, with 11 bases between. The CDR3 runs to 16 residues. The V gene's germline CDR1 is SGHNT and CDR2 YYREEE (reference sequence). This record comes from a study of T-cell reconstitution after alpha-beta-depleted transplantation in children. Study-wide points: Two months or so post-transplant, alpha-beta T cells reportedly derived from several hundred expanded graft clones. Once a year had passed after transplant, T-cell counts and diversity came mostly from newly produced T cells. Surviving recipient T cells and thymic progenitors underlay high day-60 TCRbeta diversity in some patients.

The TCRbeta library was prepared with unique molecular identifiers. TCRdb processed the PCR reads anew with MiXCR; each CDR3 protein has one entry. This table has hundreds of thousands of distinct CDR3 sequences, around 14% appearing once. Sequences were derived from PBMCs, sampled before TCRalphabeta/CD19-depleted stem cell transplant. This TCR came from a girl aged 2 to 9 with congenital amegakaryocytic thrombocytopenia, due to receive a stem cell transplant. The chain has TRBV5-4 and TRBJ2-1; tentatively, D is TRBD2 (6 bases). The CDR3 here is CASSLIWDFSYNEQFF. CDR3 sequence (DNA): TGTGCCAGCAGCTTGATATGGGACTTCTCCTACAATGAGCAGTTCTTC.